This TCR beta chain is drawn from a study of OX40 agonist ivuxolimab in advanced cancers. At the level of the whole study: Ivuxolimab was a fully human IgG2 agonistic monoclonal antibody targeting the costimulatory receptor OX40 (CD134). Intravenous ivuxolimab was administered to patients every 2 weeks at six dose levels: 0.01, 0.1, 0.3, 1.5, 3 and 10 mg/kg. Of the approximately 50 dose-escalation patients, hepatocellular carcinoma was present in roughly 19, melanoma in approximately 15, renal cell carcinoma in 9 and head and neck cancer in 9. The dose-escalation cohort was around 84% male with a mean age of 60 years, ranging from roughly 20 to 80. Patients were allowed to have had prior anti-PD-1, anti-PD-L1 or anti-CTLA-4 therapy, and 40% to 45% of the dose-escalation patients had previously received checkpoint inhibitors. Partial responses occurred in three dose-escalation patients, of whom one had hepatocellular carcinoma and two had cutaneous melanoma. Peripheral TCRbeta sequencing was intended to test whether TCR sequence diversity was altered and clonal T-cell expansion was caused by ivuxolimab. The paper describes the monotherapy dose-escalation part (N = 52 patients) of the phase I trial of ivuxolimab. General study outcomes and caveats: At doses from 0.1 to 3.0 mg/kg, clonal expansion was seen in both CD4+ and CD8+ blood T cells between baseline and week 6. The antigen specificity of the peripheral T cells that underwent clonal expansion was not determined. After ivuxolimab, CD8+ T cells had more expanded clones than CD4+ T cells on average. Partial responders in the 0.1-3.0 mg/kg groups had among the lowest normalized peripheral clonal expansion, especially among CD8+ T cells. Low levels of normalized T-cell clonal expansion were also seen in some patients who did not respond.

Genomic DNA was isolated from the sorted cells so that the TCRbeta CDR3 region could be sequenced. The immunoSEQ Assay was used to sequence the TCRbeta CDR3 regions. What TCRdb holds here is the immuneACCESS table cut down to in-frame rearrangements. Part of the clones is not present; checked against another copy, under half of the missing clones reflect an unresolved V gene, and the others are unexplained. Present in this sample are about 49,000 clones, roughly 85% of which were seen just once. 20% of the sample is held by the ten biggest clonotypes. Trimming takes 4 bases from V and 7 bases from J, and the germline ends sit 16 bases apart. The CDR3 measures 15 amino acids from cysteine to phenylalanine. Only CDR3 DNA remains: 45 bases, in frame from the first base. Looking up the germline V gene yields CDR1 SNHLY and CDR2 FYNNEI. The trial excluded patients who had a history of autoimmune disease or who were on systemic immunosuppression. Peripheral blood for TCR sequencing was collected from all dose cohorts at baseline, on cycle 4 day 1, and on cycle 7 day 1. Samples came from an open-label, multicenter, first-in-human phase I dose-escalation trial of ivuxolimab. Adults with locally advanced or metastatic melanoma, renal cell, hepatocellular, or head and neck squamous cell carcinoma were enrolled in the trial. CD4+ and CD8+ T cells were sorted separately from peripheral blood before TCR sequencing.

As regards this clone: Its specific antigen is unknown. No base qualities exist here, and no much larger clone lies one base off it.

This sequence originates from an adult with an advanced solid tumor such as melanoma, head and neck, liver or kidney cancer. The V gene is TRBV2 and the J gene is TRBJ1-4; TRBD1 is possibly the D segment (5 matching bases). This specimen was CD4+ or CD8+ T cells sorted from blood, taken in a trial of the OX40 agonist ivuxolimab. CDR3 reads: CASSAPSLGGEKLFF. The base sequence is TGTGCCAGCAGTGCCCCCAGCCTCGGGGGTGAAAAACTGTTTTTT.